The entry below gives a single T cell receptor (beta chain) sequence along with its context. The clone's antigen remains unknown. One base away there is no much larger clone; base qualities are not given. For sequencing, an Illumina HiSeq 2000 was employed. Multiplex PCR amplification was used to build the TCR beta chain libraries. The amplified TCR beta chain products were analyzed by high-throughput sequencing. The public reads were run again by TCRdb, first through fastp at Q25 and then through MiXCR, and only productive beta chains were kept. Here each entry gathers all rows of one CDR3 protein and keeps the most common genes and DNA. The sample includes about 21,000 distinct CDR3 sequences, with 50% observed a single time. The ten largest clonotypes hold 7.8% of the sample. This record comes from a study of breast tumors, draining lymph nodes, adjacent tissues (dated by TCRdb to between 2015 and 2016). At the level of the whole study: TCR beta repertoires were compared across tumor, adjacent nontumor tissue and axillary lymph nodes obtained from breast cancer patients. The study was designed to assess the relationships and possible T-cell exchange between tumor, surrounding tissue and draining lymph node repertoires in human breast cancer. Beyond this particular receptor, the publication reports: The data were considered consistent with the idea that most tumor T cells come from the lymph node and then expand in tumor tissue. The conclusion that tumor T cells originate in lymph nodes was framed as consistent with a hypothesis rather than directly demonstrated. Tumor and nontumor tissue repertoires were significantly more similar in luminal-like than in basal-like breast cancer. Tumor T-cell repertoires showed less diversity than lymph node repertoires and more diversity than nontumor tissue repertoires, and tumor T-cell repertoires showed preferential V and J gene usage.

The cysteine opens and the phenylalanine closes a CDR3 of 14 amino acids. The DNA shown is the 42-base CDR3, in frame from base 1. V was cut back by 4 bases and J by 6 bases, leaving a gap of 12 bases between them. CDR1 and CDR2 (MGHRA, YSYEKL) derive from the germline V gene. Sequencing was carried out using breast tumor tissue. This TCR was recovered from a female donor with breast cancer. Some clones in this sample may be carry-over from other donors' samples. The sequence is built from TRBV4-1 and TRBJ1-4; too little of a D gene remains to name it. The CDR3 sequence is CASSPIRSDEKLFF. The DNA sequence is TGCGCCAGCAGCCCAATCAGGTCGGATGAAAAACTGTTTTTT.